These 18 T cell receptor beta chains were all obtained from the same sample, sequenced in a study of T cell responses to AZD1222 COVID-19 vaccine. Profiled with immunoSEQ multiplex PCR; TCRdb holds only in-frame clones, not every one. The sample consists of fewer than 200,000 clones, about 91% of them appearing once. The specimen was peripheral blood, collected on day 0 of AZD1222 vaccination. Receptors were obtained from an adult in good health.

The rearrangement joins TRBV5-1 to TRBJ2-1; 9 positions agree with TRBD1. This CDR3 contains 16 residues. J was trimmed by 0 bases and V by 5 bases; bases with no gene match: 6. The germline V gene encodes CDR1 SGHRS and CDR2 YFSETQ. The CDR3 sequence: CASSWTGARSYNEQFF. DNA for the CDR3: TGCGCCAGCAGTTGGACAGGGGCCCGCTCCTACAATGAGCAGTTCTTC. Based on the CDR3 plus reference TRBV5-1 and TRBJ2-1, the full variable domain is KAGVTQTPRYLIKTRGQQVTLSCSPISGHRSVSWYQQTPGQGLQFLFEYFSETQRNKGNFPGRFSGRQFSNSRSEMNVSTLELGDSALYLCASSWTGARSYNEQFFGPGTRLTVL.

This sequence joins TRBV11-3 and TRBJ1-1, with TRBD1 matching over 8 bases. This CDR3 region has 12 residues. V gave up 5 bases and J gave up 6 bases; unmatched junction bases: 2. Germline V gene sequence: CDR1 SGHNT, CDR2 YENEEA. The chain's CDR3 is CASSQQGAEAFF. As DNA, the CDR3 is TGTGCCAGCAGCCAACAGGGGGCTGAAGCTTTCTTT.

The chain combines TRBV15 with TRBJ1-5; TRBD1 matches 8 bases. The CDR3 is 15 residues long. Germline assignment: CDR1 LNHNV and CDR2 YYDKDF (reference sequence). The ends lost 7 bases at V and 0 bases at J; junction bases unmatched: 5. CDR3 in amino acids: CATKFGQGSNQPQHF. The CDR3 region has the DNA TGTGCCACCAAATTCGGACAGGGTAGCAATCAGCCCCAGCATTTT.

The chain couples TRBV28 to TRBJ2-7, with unresolved D. The CDR3 has 16 residues. With 6 bases removed from V and 7 bases from J, the gap between germline ends came to 25 bases. Germline loops: CDR1 MDHEN, CDR2 SYDVKM. CDR3 nucleotides: TGTGCCAGCAGAACACCATCTCGATCGAATTCCGGGGAGCAGTACTTC. Translated: CASRTPSRSNSGEQYF.

This clone occurred a few times. The J gene is TRBJ1-4, the V gene TRBV13; D gene ambiguous. V was clipped by 2 bases and J by 4 bases, with 8 bases between them. The germline CDR1 and CDR2 sequences are PRHDT and FYEKMQ (reference sequence). The CDR3 is made up of 14 amino acids. This chain's CDR3 is CASSLRTVNEKLFF. The CDR3 nucleotides are TGTGCCAGCAGCTTAAGAACGGTTAATGAAAAACTGTTTTTT.

The V and J genes are TRBV19 and TRBJ1-2; D not resolved. This CDR3 contains 13 residues. Germline lookup yields CDR1 LNHDA and CDR2 SQIVND (reference sequence). V lost 6 bases and J 2 bases, leaving 10 bases between the germline ends. The CDR3 DNA sequence: TGTGCCAGTAGCGGGATGCGGAACTATGGCTACACCTTC. It specifies CASSGMRNYGYTF. Full variable domain (rest looked up from reference TRBV19 and TRBJ1-2): DGGITQSPKYLFRKEGQNVTLSCEQNLNHDAMYWYRQDPGQGLRLIYYSQIVNDFQKGDIAEGYSVSREKKESFPLTVTSAQKNPTAFYLCASSGMRNYGYTFGSGTRLTVV.

The chain recombines TRBV28 with TRBJ2-7; 7 bases align to TRBD2. This CDR3 contains 16 residues. CDR1 MDHEN and CDR2 SYDVKM come from the germline V gene. Trimming removed 5 bases from V and 3 bases from J; junction bases left unmatched: 13. The CDR3 reads CASSPEGGIKIYEQYF. Here the CDR3 DNA reads TGTGCCAGCAGTCCCGAGGGAGGGATCAAAATCTACGAGCAGTACTTC.

This chain links TRBV7-2 with TRBJ1-3, with D possibly being TRBD1 (6 bases). Trimming took off 5 bases at V and 3 bases at J, with 14 bases between the two ends. The CDR3 is 15 residues long. The germline V gene encodes CDR1 SGHTA and CDR2 FQGNSA. This chain's CDR3 is CASSKDRQIGNTIYF. The CDR3 DNA is TGTGCCAGCAGCAAGGACAGACAAATTGGAAACACCATATATTTT.

The chain uses TRBV28 and TRBJ1-1, with 10 nucleotides matching TRBD1. Germline values: CDR1 MDHEN, CDR2 SYDVKM. Trimming at V came to 5 bases and at J to 4 bases, leaving 10 bases not matched to a gene. The CDR3 runs to 16 residues. The CDR3 region is CASSNPGQGYVTEAFF. CDR3 coding DNA: TGTGCCAGCAGTAACCCGGGACAGGGGTATGTCACTGAAGCTTTCTTT.

The genes are TRBV3-1 (or the pseudogene TRBV3-2) and TRBJ1-5; D perhaps matches TRBD1 (5 bases). The germline V gene encodes CDR1 LGHDT and CDR2 YNNKEL (reference sequence). Trimming stripped 1 base from V and 0 bases from J, with 10 bases between. The CDR3 runs to 16 residues. For the CDR3, the DNA is TGTGCCAGCAGCCAAGGAGAGGGGTCTAGCAATCAGCCCCAGCATTTT. This gives the protein CASSQGEGSSNQPQHF.

The chain has TRBV4-3 and TRBJ1-6, with unresolved D. In germline, CDR1 is LGHNA, CDR2 YSLEER. The V end lost 5 bases, the J end lost 8 bases, and 13 bases lay between the germline ends. The CDR3 runs 14 residues. CDR3 nucleotides: TGCGCCAGCAGCTCCGGGGTTGGCGATTCACCCCTCCACTTT. Amino acid sequence: CASSSGVGDSPLHF.

The chain carries TRBV9 and TRBJ2-7, with unresolved D. The ends were cut back, 4 bases at V and 8 bases at J, with 25 bases in the middle. This CDR3 region has 16 residues. Germline lookup yields CDR1 SGDLS and CDR2 YYNGEE. The CDR3 region has the DNA TGTGCCAGCAGCCCACAAGTTGCGGTGATGCAAGGGAAGCAGTACTTC. Its translation is CASSPQVAVMQGKQYF.

This clone has more than one count but fewer than ten. This chain joins TRBV29-1 and TRBJ1-1; D is uncertain. The CDR3 is 16 residues long. CDR1 is SQVTM, CDR2 ANQGSEA, per germline. Trimming took off 5 bases at V and 1 base at J, with 20 bases between the two ends. For the CDR3, the DNA is TGCAGCGTTATGCAAGGTGGTCAAGGAACGAACACTGAAGCTTTCTTT. Protein: CSVMQGGQGTNTEAFF. The whole variable domain, filled in from reference TRBV29-1 and TRBJ1-1, reads SAVISQKPSRDICQRGTSLTIQCQVDSQVTMMFWYRQQPGQSLTLIATANQGSEATYESGFVIDKFPISRPNLTFSTLTVSNMSPEDSSIYLCSVMQGGQGTNTEAFFGQGTRLTVV.

In nucleotides, the CDR3 is TGTGCCATCAGTGGCGTGACTCGGCAGTCGCCCGGCGAGACCCAGTACTTC. The encoded protein is CAISGVTRQSPGETQYF. V and J are TRBV10-3 and TRBJ2-5; D not resolved. Per germline, CDR1 ENHRY and CDR2 SYGVKD. The CDR3 covers 17 residues. The ends were cut back, 4 bases at V and 5 bases at J, with 23 bases in the middle.

The genes are TRBV19 and TRBJ1-3; D unresolved. The CDR3 has 13 amino acids. Germline CDR1 and CDR2: LNHDA and SQIVND (reference sequence). V was pared by 3 bases and J by 8 bases, with 11 bases between. The DNA of the CDR3 is TGTGCCAGTAGTATTTCGGAGCCTCACACCATATATTTT. This translates into CASSISEPHTIYF.

This chain uses TRBV19 with TRBJ1-1; D may be TRBD1 (6 bases). The V end lost 7 bases, the J end lost 5 bases, and 11 bases lay between the germline ends. Germline CDR1 and CDR2: LNHDA and SQIVND (reference sequence). This CDR3 contains 12 residues. The CDR3 here is CASKGGGTEAFF. The DNA for the CDR3 is TGTGCCAGTAAGGGAGGGGGAACTGAAGCTTTCTTT.

The rearrangement joins TRBV6-4 to TRBJ1-6, with 10 bases aligning to TRBD1. Germline assignment: CDR1 MRHNA and CDR2 SNTAGT. The CDR3 sequence is 17 residues long. The V and J ends lost 10 bases and 7 bases, in that order; junction bases with no gene match: 16. The DNA for the CDR3 is TGTGCCAACACGCCGGGACAGGGGCCAGCGGGAAATTCACCCCTCCACTTT. Its translation is CANTPGQGPAGNSPLHF.

The chain recombines TRBV7-6 with TRBJ2-1; D perhaps matches TRBD1 (6 bases). Germline V CDR1 and CDR2: SGHVS, FNYEAQ. Trimming removed 7 bases at V and 9 bases at J, with 25 bases between. The CDR3 sequence is 16 residues long. CDR3 in amino acids: CASIQSGRQGTGEQFF. In nucleotides, the CDR3 is TGTGCCAGCATCCAATCGGGGCGGCAGGGGACGGGTGAGCAGTTCTTC.